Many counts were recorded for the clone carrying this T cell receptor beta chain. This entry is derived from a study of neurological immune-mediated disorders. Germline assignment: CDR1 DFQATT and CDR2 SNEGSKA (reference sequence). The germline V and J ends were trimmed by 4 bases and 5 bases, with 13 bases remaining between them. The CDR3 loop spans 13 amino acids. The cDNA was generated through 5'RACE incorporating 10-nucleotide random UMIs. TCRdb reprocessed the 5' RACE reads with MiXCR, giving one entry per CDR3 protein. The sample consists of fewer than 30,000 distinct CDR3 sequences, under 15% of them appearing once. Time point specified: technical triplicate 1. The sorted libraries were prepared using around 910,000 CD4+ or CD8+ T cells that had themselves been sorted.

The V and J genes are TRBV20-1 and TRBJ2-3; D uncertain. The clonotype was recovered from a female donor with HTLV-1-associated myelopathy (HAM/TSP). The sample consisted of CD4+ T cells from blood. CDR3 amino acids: CSAIPDARDTQYF. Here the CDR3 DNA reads TGCAGTGCTATCCCGGACGCCAGAGATACGCAGTATTTT.